Shown below are 17 T cell receptor beta chains from a single sample sequenced in a study of spatial heterogeneity in lung cancer (dated by TCRdb to between 2018 and 2021). Library preparation employed 5' RACE. Instrument used: NextSeq 500. TCRdb redid the processing of the public reads, applying fastp at Q25 and MiXCR, and retained in-frame beta chains. Identical CDR3 protein sequences are pooled into one entry, listed with their most common genes and DNA. The table for this sample lists approximately 30,000 distinct CDR3 sequences; about 10% of them were counted only once. The ten largest clonotypes hold less than 35% of the sample. The meaning of the sample's time point label: blood at routine non-recurrence follow-up after resection. The sample here was PBMCs, taken at follow-up. Receptors were obtained from a female donor with early-stage non-small cell lung cancer.

This clonotype has a count of ten or more. The rearrangement links TRBV7-2 to TRBJ2-5; TRBD1 matches at 7 bases. This CDR3 is built from 14 residues. V shed 5 bases and J 1 base; nucleotides not matched to a gene: 4. CDR1 is SGHTA and CDR2 is FQGNSA in the germline V gene. The CDR3 nucleotides are TGTGCCAGCAGCCCGGGACAGCGCCAAGAGACCCAGTACTTC. This sequence encodes CASSPGQRQETQYF.

The sample holds many counts of this clonotype. The chain has TRBV28 and TRBJ2-2; D is unclear. Germline CDR1 and CDR2: MDHEN and SYDVKM. V was pared by 2 bases and J by 6 bases, with 4 bases between. CDR3 size: 12 residues. The CDR3 loop is CASSLSPGELFF. The CDR3 region has the DNA TGTGCCAGCAGTTTAAGCCCCGGGGAGCTGTTTTTT.

This clonotype was seen a few times. The chain employs TRBV28 and TRBJ2-2; 9 bases line up with TRBD1. This CDR3 region has 16 residues. With V trimmed by 5 bases and J by 7 bases, 11 bases remained unmatched. Germline lookup yields CDR1 MDHEN and CDR2 SYDVKM. CDR3 in amino acids: CASSTPRTGDNGELFF. CDR3 nucleotide sequence: TGTGCCAGCAGTACTCCCCGGACAGGGGACAACGGGGAGCTGTTTTTT.

This clonotype was counted a single time. The conserved final phenylalanine or tryptophan is absent from the CDR3, which likely points to a read error. The chain uses TRBV10-3 and TRBJ1-1, with unresolved D. This CDR3 is 14 amino acids long. Deletions cut 9 bases from V and 3 bases from J, with 17 bases between. The germline gives CDR1 ENHRY, CDR2 SYGVKD. The CDR3 spells CAIRAADGYTEAFL. The CDR3 bases are TGTGCCATTCGTGCAGCGGACGGATACACTGAAGCTTTCCTT.

This chain connects TRBV20-1 to TRBJ2-3, with 7 nucleotides matching TRBD2. Germline loops: CDR1 DFQATT, CDR2 SNEGSKA (reference sequence). V shed 3 bases, J shed 6 bases, and the junction held 3 bases outside the gene matches. This CDR3 comprises 12 residues. The CDR3 region is CSARRGGDTQYF. CDR3 DNA sequence: TGCAGTGCTAGGCGGGGAGGGGATACGCAGTATTTT.

The gene calls are TRBV7-9 and TRBJ1-1; 7 bases are shared with TRBD1. The ends lost 5 bases at V and 10 bases at J; junction bases unmatched: 7. The CDR3 is 12 residues long. CDR1 SEHNR and CDR2 FQNEAQ come from the germline V gene (reference sequence). DNA for the CDR3: TGTGCCAGCAGCAGGGACAGAGAGGGAGCTTTCTTT. This encodes CASSRDREGAFF.

V and J are TRBV3-1 and TRBJ2-2, with 9 nucleotides matching TRBD1. The germline V gene has CDR1 LGHDT and CDR2 YNNKEL (reference sequence). The CDR3 covers 18 residues. Germline trimming cut 1 base from V and 1 base from J; bases unmatched to any gene: 7. In DNA, the CDR3 is TGTGCCAGCAGCCAAGGCCGGACAGGGGCGTTGAACACCGGGGAGCTGTTTTTT. Amino acid sequence: CASSQGRTGALNTGELFF.

Worth noting for this clonotype: One end of the junction varies from germline; a read error may be responsible. The V and J genes are TRBV7-9 and TRBJ2-1; weak D call: TRBD1 (6 bases). This CDR3 contains 15 residues. The germline CDR1 and CDR2 sequences are SEHNR and FQNEAQ (reference sequence). CDR3 in amino acids: CVSSSTGPVCDEQFF. DNA for the CDR3: TGTGTCAGCAGCAGTACAGGGCCCGTATGCGATGAGCAGTTCTTC. The variable domain in full, completed from reference TRBV7-9 and TRBJ2-1, reads DTGVSQNPRHKITKRGQNVTFRCDPISEHNRLYWYRQTLGQGPEFLTYFQNEAQLEKSRLLSDRFSAERPKGSFSTLEIQRTEQGDSAMYLCVSSSTGPVCDEQFFGPGTRLTVL.

This clonotype was seen many times. The CDR3 sequence: CASRIVASASEQYF. The CDR3 coding sequence is TGTGCCAGCAGGATAGTCGCCTCTGCCTCCGAGCAGTACTTC. This rearrangement joins TRBV27 to TRBJ2-7, with D hard to call. Trimming shortened V by 6 bases and J by 6 bases, and 18 bases separated the two germline ends. Per the germline V gene, CDR1 is MNHEY and CDR2 is SMNVEV (reference sequence). This CDR3 comprises 14 residues.

The sample holds many counts of this clonotype. The chain has TRBV4-2 and TRBJ2-7, with 10 bases identical to TRBD1. Germline lookup yields CDR1 LGHNA and CDR2 YNFKEQ. CDR3 length: 15 amino acids. The junction had 4 bases not matched to a gene; V was cut back by 2 bases and J by 3 bases. Here the CDR3 reads CASSQWGQGSYEQYF. The CDR3 region has the DNA TGTGCCAGCAGCCAATGGGGACAGGGGAGCTACGAGCAGTACTTC.

This clonotype was found many times. The rearrangement uses TRBV10-3 and TRBJ2-3; TRBD1 matches at 8 bases. Trimming took 6 bases from V and 6 from J; bases not matched to a gene: 5. The CDR3 is 13 residues long. Germline V gene sequence: CDR1 ENHRY, CDR2 SYGVKD. The CDR3 here is CAIRARGRDTQYF. CDR3 nucleotides: TGTGCCATCAGAGCCAGGGGGCGGGATACGCAGTATTTT.

This clonotype came up many times. The chain uses TRBV3-1 and TRBJ2-7, with D perhaps assigned TRBD1 or TRBD2 (5 bases each). CDR1 LGHDT and CDR2 YNNKEL come from the germline V gene (reference sequence). This CDR3 contains 15 residues. Trimming left V 7 bases short and J 0 bases short, with 16 bases between. The CDR3 coding sequence is TGTGCCAGCAATCACCCTGGGACCACCTCCTACGAGCAGTACTTC. This codes for CASNHPGTTSYEQYF.

J is TRBJ1-4 and V is TRBV4-2; D remains unclear. The V end was cut by 1 base, the J end by 5 bases, with 14 bases between. This CDR3 region has 16 residues. Germline V gene data show CDR1 as LGHNA and CDR2 as YNFKEQ. Written as DNA, the CDR3 is TGTGCCAGCAGCCAAGTTGGCGAAAAAAGGAATGAAAAACTGTTTTTT. This codes for CASSQVGEKRNEKLFF.

V usage is TRBV7-2 and J usage is TRBJ2-3; D gene uncertain. V was shortened by 1 base and J by 3 bases, with 8 bases between the two germline ends. This CDR3 comprises 14 residues. Germline assignment: CDR1 SGHTA and CDR2 FQGNSA. The CDR3, as DNA: TGTGCCAGCAGCTTAGTTATCGCTACAGATACGCAGTATTTT. This translates into CASSLVIATDTQYF.

This sequence joins TRBV6-6 and TRBJ2-7; 9 positions agree with TRBD1. V lost 6 bases, J lost 2 bases, and 8 bases stayed unmatched. Germline V gene sequence: CDR1 MNHNY, CDR2 SVGAGI (reference sequence). This CDR3 contains 15 residues. CDR3 sequence: CASRTTGGLTYEQYF. The DNA for the CDR3 is TGTGCCAGCAGAACTACAGGGGGCTTAACCTACGAGCAGTACTTC.

The chain has TRBV20-1 and TRBJ2-7, with 8 bases lining up with TRBD1. Germline values: CDR1 DFQATT, CDR2 SNEGSKA (reference sequence). There are 14 residues in the CDR3. The trim removed 2 bases at V and 0 bases at J, leaving 3 bases unmatched. The CDR3 DNA sequence: TGCAGTGCTAGATCAGGGGGCTTCTCCTACGAGCAGTACTTC. Protein product: CSARSGGFSYEQYF.

The genes are TRBV28 and TRBJ1-2, with D tentatively TRBD1 (5 bases). V was cut by 6 bases and J by 8 bases, with 25 bases left in between. The CDR3 has 16 residues. Looked up from germline, CDR1 is MDHEN and CDR2 is SYDVKM. CDR3 amino acids: CASSPTATGRTTGYTF. The CDR3 DNA is TGTGCCAGCAGCCCCACCGCCACGGGGCGGACTACGGGCTACACCTTC.